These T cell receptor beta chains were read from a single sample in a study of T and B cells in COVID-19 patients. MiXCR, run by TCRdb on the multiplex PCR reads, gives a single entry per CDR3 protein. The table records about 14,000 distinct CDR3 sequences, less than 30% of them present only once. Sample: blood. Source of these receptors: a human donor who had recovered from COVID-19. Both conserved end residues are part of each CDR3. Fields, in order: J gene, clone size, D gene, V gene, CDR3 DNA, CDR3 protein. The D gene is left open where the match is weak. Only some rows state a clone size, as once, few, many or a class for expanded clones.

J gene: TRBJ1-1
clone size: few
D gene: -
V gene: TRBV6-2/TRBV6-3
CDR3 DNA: TGTGCCAGCAGTGGGACACTGAACACTGAAGCTTTCTTT
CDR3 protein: CASSGTLNTEAFF

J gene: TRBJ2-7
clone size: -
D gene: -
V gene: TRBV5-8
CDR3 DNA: TGTGCCAGCACCGATAGACAGGTCCGGTACTTC
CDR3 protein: CASTDRQVRYF

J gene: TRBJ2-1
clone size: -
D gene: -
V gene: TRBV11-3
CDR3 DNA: TGTGCCAGCAGCTTCAAAAATGAGCAGTTCTTC
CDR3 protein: CASSFKNEQFF

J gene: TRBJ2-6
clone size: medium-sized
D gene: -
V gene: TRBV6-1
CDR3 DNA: TGTGCCAGCAGTGAAGACAGCTCTGGGGCCAACGTCCTGACTTTC
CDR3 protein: CASSEDSSGANVLTF

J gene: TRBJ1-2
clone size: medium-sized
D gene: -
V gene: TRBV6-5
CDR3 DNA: TGTGCCAGCGGTAGGGACGGAGCTAACTATGGCTACACCTTC
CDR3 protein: CASGRDGANYGYTF

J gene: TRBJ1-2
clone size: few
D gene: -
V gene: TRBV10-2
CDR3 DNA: TGCGCCAGCAGTGTTGGACAGGGCTACACCTTC
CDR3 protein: CASSVGQGYTF

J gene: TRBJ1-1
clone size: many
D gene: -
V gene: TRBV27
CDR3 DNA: TGTGCCAGCAGTTTGAAAGGGCTAATGAACACTGAAGCTTTCTTT
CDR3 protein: CASSLKGLMNTEAFF

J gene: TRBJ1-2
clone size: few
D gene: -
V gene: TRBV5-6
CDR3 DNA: TGTGCCAGCAGCTTGATTCGTCTGGTCTATGGCTACACCTTC
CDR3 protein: CASSLIRLVYGYTF

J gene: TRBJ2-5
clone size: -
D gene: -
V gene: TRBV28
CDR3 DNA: TGTGCCAGCAGTTCCCATGGGATGACGGCCCGACAAGAGACCCAGTACTTC
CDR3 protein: CASSSHGMTARQETQYF

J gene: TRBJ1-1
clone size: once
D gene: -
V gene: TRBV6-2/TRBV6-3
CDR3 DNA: TGTGCCAGCAGTTCCGGAAGGCGGGTGAACACTGAAGCTTTCTTT
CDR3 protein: CASSSGRRVNTEAFF

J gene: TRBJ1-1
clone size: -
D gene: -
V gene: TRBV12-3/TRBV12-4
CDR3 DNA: TGTGCCAGCAGTTTTAAGGAGAACACTGAAGCTTTCTTT
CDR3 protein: CASSFKENTEAFF

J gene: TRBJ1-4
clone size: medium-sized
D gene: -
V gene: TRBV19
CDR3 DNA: TGTGCCAGTACGGGACACACTTCAACTAATGAAAAACTGTTTTTT
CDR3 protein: CASTGHTSTNEKLFF

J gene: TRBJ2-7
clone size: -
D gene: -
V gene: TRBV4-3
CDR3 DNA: TGCGCCAGCAGCCAAGATCTACTATACGAGCAGTACTTC
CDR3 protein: CASSQDLLYEQYF

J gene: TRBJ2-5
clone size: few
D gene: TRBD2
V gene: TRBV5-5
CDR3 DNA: TGTGCCAGCAGCTTGGCGGCTAGCGGGGGCCAAGAGACCCAGTACTTC
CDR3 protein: CASSLAASGGQETQYF

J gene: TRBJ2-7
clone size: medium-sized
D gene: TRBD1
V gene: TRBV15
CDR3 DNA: TGTGCCACCAGTACGGACAGGGGGGACTACGAGCAGTACTTC
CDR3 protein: CATSTDRGDYEQYF

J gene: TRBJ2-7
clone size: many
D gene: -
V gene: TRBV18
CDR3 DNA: TGTGCCAGCTCACCCGACCCCTACGAGCAGTACTTC
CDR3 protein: CASSPDPYEQYF

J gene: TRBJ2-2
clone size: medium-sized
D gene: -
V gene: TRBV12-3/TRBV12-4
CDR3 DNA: TGTGCCAGCAGTTTACCCCATTCGGGCGGGGAGCTGTTTTTT
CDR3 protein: CASSLPHSGGELFF

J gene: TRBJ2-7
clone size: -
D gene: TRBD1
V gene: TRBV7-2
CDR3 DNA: TGTGCCAGCAGCTTACCGAACCTTCAGTCTCAGGGGGCGCAGCGTCTATACTACGAGCAGTACTTC
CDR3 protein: CASSLPNLQSQGAQRLYYEQYF

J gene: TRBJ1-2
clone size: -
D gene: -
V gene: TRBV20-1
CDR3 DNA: TGCAGTGCTAGAAGCTGGGGTTCTAACTATGGCTACACCTTC
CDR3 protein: CSARSWGSNYGYTF

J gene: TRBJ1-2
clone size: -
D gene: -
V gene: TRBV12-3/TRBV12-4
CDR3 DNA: TGTGCCAGCACCAGAGGCATACGGGGGGCCTATGGCTACACCTTC
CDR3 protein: CASTRGIRGAYGYTF

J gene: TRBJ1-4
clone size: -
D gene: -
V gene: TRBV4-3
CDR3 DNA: TGCGCCAGCAGCCAAGCTGAGGGAACTAATGAAAAACTGTTTTTT
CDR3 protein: CASSQAEGTNEKLFF

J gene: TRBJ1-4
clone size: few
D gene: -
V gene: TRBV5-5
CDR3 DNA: TGTGCCAGCGCCGCCCTAGGGGGGGCCTATGAAAAACTGTTTTTT
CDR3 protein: CASAALGGAYEKLFF

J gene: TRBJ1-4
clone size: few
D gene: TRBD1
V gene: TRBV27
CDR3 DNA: TGTGCCAGCAGTCCGCGCCAAGGACAGGGACGTCTTGCAACTAATGAAAAACTGTTTTTT
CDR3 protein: CASSPRQGQGRLATNEKLFF

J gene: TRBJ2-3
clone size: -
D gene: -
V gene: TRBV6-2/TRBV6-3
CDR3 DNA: TGTGCCAGCAGTTACGGGGGGAGGAACACATATACGCAGTATTTT
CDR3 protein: CASSYGGRNTYTQYF

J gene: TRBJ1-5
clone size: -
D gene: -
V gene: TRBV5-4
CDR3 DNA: TGTGCCAGCAGCTTTACATCGGGTCTCAATCAGCCCCAGCATTTT
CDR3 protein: CASSFTSGLNQPQHF

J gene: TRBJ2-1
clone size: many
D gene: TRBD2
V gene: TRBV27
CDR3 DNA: TGTGCCAGCTTCCACGGGCTAGCGGGAGGGCTAGGGTCCTACAATGAGCAGTTCTTC
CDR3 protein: CASFHGLAGGLGSYNEQFF

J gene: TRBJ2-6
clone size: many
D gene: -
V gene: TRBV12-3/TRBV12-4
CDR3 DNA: TGTGCCAGCAGTTTAGGGACAAGGGCTGGGGCCAACGTCCTGACTTTC
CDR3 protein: CASSLGTRAGANVLTF

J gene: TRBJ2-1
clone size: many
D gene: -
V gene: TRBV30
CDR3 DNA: TGTGCCGGGGGGGCGGGAGCAGCGTATGAGCAGTTCTTC
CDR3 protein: CAGGAGAAYEQFF

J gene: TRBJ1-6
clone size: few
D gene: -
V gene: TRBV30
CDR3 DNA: TGTGCCTGGCGGAGGGGTGAGTATAATTCACCCCTCCACTTT
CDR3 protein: CAWRRGEYNSPLHF

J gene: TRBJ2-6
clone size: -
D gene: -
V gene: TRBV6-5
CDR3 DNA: TGTGCCGGGGGGCGGCCTGGGGCCAACGTCCTGACTTTC
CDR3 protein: CAGGRPGANVLTF

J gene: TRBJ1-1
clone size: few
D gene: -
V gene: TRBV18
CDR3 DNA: TGTGCCAGCTCACCACCAGAGACCGTGGTCCCTGAAGCTTTCTTT
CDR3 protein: CASSPPETVVPEAFF

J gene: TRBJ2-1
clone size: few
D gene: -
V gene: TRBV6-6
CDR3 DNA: TGTGCCAGCACCCAGGGATCCTTAATCCCTGAGCAGTTCTTC
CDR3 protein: CASTQGSLIPEQFF

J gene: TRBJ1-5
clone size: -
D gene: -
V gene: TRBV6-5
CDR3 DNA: TGTGCCAGCAGTTACTCGATGGTTAATCAGCCCCAGCATTTT
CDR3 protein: CASSYSMVNQPQHF

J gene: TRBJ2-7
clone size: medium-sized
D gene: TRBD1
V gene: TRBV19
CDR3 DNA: TGTGCCAGTCGACTCAGGACAGGCTCCTACGAGCAGTACTTC
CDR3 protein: CASRLRTGSYEQYF

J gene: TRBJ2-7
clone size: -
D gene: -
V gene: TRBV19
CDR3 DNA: TGTGCCAGTAGTATAGTCCGGCAGACCTACGAGCAGTACTTC
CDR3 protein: CASSIVRQTYEQYF

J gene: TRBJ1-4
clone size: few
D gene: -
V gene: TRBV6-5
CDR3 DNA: TGTGCCAGCAGTCTACAAAGCGGAAAACTGTTTTTT
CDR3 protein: CASSLQSGKLFF

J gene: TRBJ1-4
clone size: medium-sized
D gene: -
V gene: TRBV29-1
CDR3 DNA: TGCAGCGTTGAGAAGTCTCGGGGTGAAAAACTGTTTTTT
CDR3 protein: CSVEKSRGEKLFF

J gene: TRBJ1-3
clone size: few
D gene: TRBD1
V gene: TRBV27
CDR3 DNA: TGTGCCAGCAGTCTAACAGGGGGCTCTGGAAACACCATATATTTT
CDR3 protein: CASSLTGGSGNTIYF

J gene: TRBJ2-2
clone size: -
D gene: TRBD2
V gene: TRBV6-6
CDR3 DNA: TGTGCCAGCAGGAATCAAGCGGGACCGTTGAACACCGGGGAGCTGTTTTTT
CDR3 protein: CASRNQAGPLNTGELFF

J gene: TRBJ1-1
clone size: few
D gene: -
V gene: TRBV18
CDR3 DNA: TGTGCCAGCTCACCACGACTACCTGAAGCTTTCTTT
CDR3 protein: CASSPRLPEAFF

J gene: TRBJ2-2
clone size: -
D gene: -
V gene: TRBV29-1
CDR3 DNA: TGCAGCGTGGCTCGGGGAGGGGGTGCCGGGGAGCTGTTTTTT
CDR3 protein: CSVARGGGAGELFF

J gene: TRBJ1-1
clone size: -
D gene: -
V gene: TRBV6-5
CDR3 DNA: TGTGCCAGCCGTGAGTTCCCACAGGCTGAAGCTTTCTTT
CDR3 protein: CASREFPQAEAFF

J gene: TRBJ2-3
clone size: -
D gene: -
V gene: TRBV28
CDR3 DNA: TGTGCCAGCAGTTTATTCTTGCGGGGCCTCACAGATACGCAGTATTTT
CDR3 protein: CASSLFLRGLTDTQYF